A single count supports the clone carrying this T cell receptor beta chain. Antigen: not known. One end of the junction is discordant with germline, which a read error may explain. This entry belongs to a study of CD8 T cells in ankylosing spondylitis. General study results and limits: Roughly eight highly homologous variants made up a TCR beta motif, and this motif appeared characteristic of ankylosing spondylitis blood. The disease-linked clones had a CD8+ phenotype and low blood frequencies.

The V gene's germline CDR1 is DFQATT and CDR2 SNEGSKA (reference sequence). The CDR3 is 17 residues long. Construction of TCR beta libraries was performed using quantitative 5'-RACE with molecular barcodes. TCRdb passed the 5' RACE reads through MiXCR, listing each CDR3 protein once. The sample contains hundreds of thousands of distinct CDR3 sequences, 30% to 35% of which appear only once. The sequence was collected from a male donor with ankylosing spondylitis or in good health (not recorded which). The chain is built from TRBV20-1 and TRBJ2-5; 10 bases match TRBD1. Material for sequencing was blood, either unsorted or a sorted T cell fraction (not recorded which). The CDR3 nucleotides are TGCTGTGCTACACCGGGACAGGGGCGATTGTACCAAGAGACCCAGTACTTC. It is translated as CCATPGQGRLYQETQYF.